Following are 28 T cell receptor beta chains from one sample sequenced in a study of T cells in Graves' hyperthyroidism and ophthalmopathy. The source material, RNA transcripts, was used to amplify TCR beta CDR3 regions. Primed by the HTBI set, a first-round RT-PCR was run on the TCR CDR3. TCRdb reanalysed the multiplex PCR reads using MiXCR and keeps one entry per CDR3 protein. The sample has 400,000 or so distinct CDR3 sequences; 13% to 15% are singletons. Sequenced input: blood. The receptors derive from a woman in her thirties with Graves' ophthalmopathy.

This clonotype has ten or more counts. The chain has TRBV27 and TRBJ2-7; perhaps TRBD2 as D (5 bases). The length of the CDR3 is 13 residues. CDR1 and CDR2 (germline): MNHEY, SMNVEV (reference sequence). Trimming left V 4 bases short and J 2 bases short, with 9 bases between. CDR3 loop: CASSWGDAYEQYF. CDR3 DNA: TGTGCCAGCAGTTGGGGAGATGCCTACGAGCAGTACTTC.

This clonotype was seen at least ten times. The chain carries TRBV5-5 and TRBJ1-4; 7 positions agree with TRBD1. J gave up 8 bases and V 4 bases, and 11 bases lay outside the gene matches. This CDR3 comprises 15 residues. Germline CDR1 reads SGHKS; CDR2 reads YYEKEE (reference sequence). The CDR3 sequence: CASSPRGGSGEKLFF. CDR3 DNA: TGTGCCAGCAGCCCGCGAGGGGGCTCTGGGGAAAAACTGTTTTTT. The full variable domain, its missing parts supplied by reference TRBV5-5 and TRBJ1-4, is DAGVTQSPTHLIKTRGQQVTLRCSPISGHKSVSWYQQVLGQGPQFIFQYYEKEERGRGNFPDRFSARQFPNYSSELNVNALLLGDSALYLCASSPRGGSGEKLFFGSGTQLSVL.

Concerning this clonotype: Compared with germline, one end of the junction differs, possibly owing to a read error. This rearrangement joins TRBV7-2 to TRBJ2-2, with D uncertain. Germline values: CDR1 SGHTA, CDR2 FQGNSA. The CDR3 spans 15 residues. CDR3 DNA: TGTGCCGGCAGCTTAGATAGGTCATCCACAGGGGAGCTGTTTTTT. Its protein product is CAGSLDRSSTGELFF.

This clonotype was seen a handful of times. Here the CDR3 reads CASSTGQGRTGELFF. The CDR3 DNA reads TGTGCCAGCAGCACGGGACAGGGACGGACCGGGGAGCTGTTTTTT. V and J are TRBV5-8 and TRBJ2-2; 9 nucleotides agree with TRBD1. The CDR3 covers 15 residues. The J segment lost 5 bases and the V segment lost 4 bases, leaving 6 bases of the junction unmatched. CDR1 and CDR2 from the germline V gene are SGHTS and YDEGEE.

Only a few counts were recorded for this clonotype. It is unclear where the CDR3 begins or ends on the DNA, so no DNA is shown, and the CDR3 is as TCRdb lists it. This rearrangement joins TRBV19 to TRBJ2-3; the D segment call TRBD1 is taken from the table without a DNA check. The CDR3 contains 18 residues when both ends are counted. Germline V gene sequence: CDR1 LNHDA, CDR2 SQIVND (reference sequence). CDR3 in amino acids: CASSILAGGVSSTDTQYF.

This clonotype appeared many times. A much larger clone sits a single nucleotide away, making a read error possible. The chain uses TRBV12-3 or TRBV12-4 and TRBJ2-5; 8 nucleotides agree with TRBD1. With 8 bases clipped from V and 2 bases from J, the junction kept 4 bases outside the gene matches. The CDR3 length is 13 residues. Here the CDR3 reads CASGRTGQETQYF. The CDR3 DNA is TGTGCCAGCGGCCGGACAGGGCAAGAGACCCAGTACTTC.

Ten or more counts support this clonotype. The genes are TRBV3-1 and TRBJ1-1; unclear D gene. Germline lookup yields CDR1 LGHDT and CDR2 YNNKEL (reference sequence). Trimming stripped 2 bases from V and 3 bases from J, with 10 bases between. CDR3 length: 14 residues. As DNA, the CDR3 is TGTGCCAGCAGCCAATCTTCGGTGGACACTGAAGCTTTCTTT. Its protein is CASSQSSVDTEAFF.

This clonotype was seen many times. This chain joins TRBV2 and TRBJ1-1, with 7 bases that match TRBD1. The germline V gene has CDR1 SNHLY and CDR2 FYNNEI. This CDR3 comprises 14 residues. After removal of 8 bases from V and 1 base from J, the junction contained 7 bases not matched to a gene. Written as DNA, the CDR3 is TGTGCCAGCGATCCCGGGACAGAGAACACTGAAGCTTTCTTT. It yields the protein CASDPGTENTEAFF.

Note on this clonotype: A junction boundary mismatches the germline segment, possibly from a read error. The rearrangement joins TRBV6-2 or TRBV6-3 to TRBJ1-2; no reliable D call. The CDR3 length is 15 residues. Germline CDR1 and CDR2: MNHEY and SVGEGT. The CDR3 loop is CTSSSGRPANYGYTF. The DNA for the CDR3 is TGTACCAGCAGCTCCGGGCGGCCCGCTAACTATGGCTACACCTTC.

This clonotype showed up just a few times. The genes are TRBV7-9 and TRBJ1-3; 7 bases match TRBD1. In germline, CDR1 is SEHNR, CDR2 FQNEAQ (reference sequence). V lost 4 bases and J lost 0; bases outside the gene matches: 6. This CDR3 contains 16 residues. The CDR3 bases are TGTGCCAGCAGCTCCAAAGGGGGCCCCTCTGGAAACACCATATATTTT. This gives the protein CASSSKGGPSGNTIYF.

The table lists this clonotype with many counts. The CDR3 region is CSASSARHSYEQYF. DNA for the CDR3: TGCAGTGCTAGTTCAGCAAGGCACTCCTACGAGCAGTACTTC. This rearrangement joins TRBV20-1 to TRBJ2-7; the D is unclear. V lost 3 bases to trimming and J lost 0 bases, with 12 bases between them. Germline CDR1 reads DFQATT; CDR2 reads SNEGSKA (reference sequence). The CDR3 sequence is 14 residues long.

This clonotype was picked up many times. V usage is TRBV18 and J usage is TRBJ2-7; maybe TRBD2 (5 bases). V was pared by 5 bases and J by 0 bases, with 5 bases between. In germline, CDR1 is KGHSH, CDR2 LQKENI. CDR3 size: 12 residues. DNA of the CDR3: TGTGCCAGCTCAGGGAGCTCCTACGAGCAGTACTTC. The encoded protein is CASSGSSYEQYF.

This clonotype was seen many times. This chain uses TRBV3-1 with TRBJ2-3; D could derive from TRBD1 or TRBD2 (5 bases each). V lost 1 base to trimming and J lost 2 bases, with 10 bases between them. The CDR3 loop spans 15 amino acids. CDR1 LGHDT and CDR2 YNNKEL come from the germline V gene (reference sequence). Written as DNA, the CDR3 is TGTGCCAGCAGCCAAGGGGACCGTAACACAGATACGCAGTATTTT. Its translation: CASSQGDRNTDTQYF.

This clonotype was picked up many times. The V and J genes are TRBV2 and TRBJ2-5; D is ambiguous. The germline gives CDR1 SNHLY, CDR2 FYNNEI. Trimming took off 7 bases at V and 1 base at J, with 13 bases between the two ends. The CDR3 runs to 14 residues. The CDR3 region has the DNA TGTGCCAGCACCCTGTTGGTGGGCCAAGAGACCCAGTACTTC. Its translation: CASTLLVGQETQYF. Based on the CDR3 plus reference TRBV2 and TRBJ2-5, the full variable domain is EPEVTQTPSHQVTQMGQEVILRCVPISNHLYFYWYRQILGQKVEFLVSFYNNEISEKSEIFDDQFSVERPDGSNFTLKIRSTKLEDSAMYFCASTLLVGQETQYFGPGTRLLVL.

This clonotype was seen ten or more times. The chain carries TRBV5-1 and TRBJ1-2; the match to TRBD1 covers 10 bases. Germline V gene lookup returns CDR1 SGHRS and CDR2 YFSETQ. The CDR3 is made up of 15 amino acids. The J segment lost 2 bases and the V segment lost 3 bases, leaving 4 bases of the junction unmatched. In nucleotides, the CDR3 is TGCGCCAGCAGCTCGGGACAGGGGAACAACTATGGCTACACCTTC. Its translation is CASSSGQGNNYGYTF.

This clonotype was recorded at least ten times. Here the CDR3 reads CASSETSGGVSYNEQFF. The DNA for the CDR3 is TGTGCCAGCAGCGAGACTAGCGGGGGGGTCTCCTACAATGAGCAGTTCTTC. The chain joins TRBV13 to TRBJ2-1; 14 nucleotides match TRBD2. The J segment lost 0 bases and the V segment lost 5 bases, leaving 3 bases of the junction unmatched. Germline V gene sequence: CDR1 PRHDT, CDR2 FYEKMQ (reference sequence). This CDR3 is built from 17 residues. The full variable domain, in which reference TRBV13 and TRBJ2-1 provide the parts outside the CDR3, is AAGVIQSPRHLIKEKRETATLKCYPIPRHDTVYWYQQGPGQDPQFLISFYEKMQSDKGSIPDRFSAQQFSDYHSELNMSSLELGDSALYFCASSETSGGVSYNEQFFGPGTRLTVL.

On this clonotype: A clone one base away is much larger, so this may be a read error. The chain links TRBV5-1 to TRBJ2-7, with 7 nucleotides matching TRBD1. The germline gives CDR1 SGHRS, CDR2 YFSETQ. After removal of 4 bases from V and 6 bases from J, the junction contained 10 bases not matched to a gene. CDR3 length: 14 amino acids. In DNA, the CDR3 is TGCGCCAGCAGCCCCGGGACAGTGAGCTTCGAGCAGTACTTC. This gives the protein CASSPGTVSFEQYF.

This clonotype appeared many times. The gene calls are TRBV6-6 and TRBJ1-1; D might be TRBD1 (5 bases). CDR1 and CDR2 from the germline V gene are MNHNY and SVGAGI (reference sequence). The germline V and J ends were trimmed by 2 bases and 1 base, with 11 bases remaining between them. This CDR3 region has 15 residues. The chain's CDR3 is CASSYGPGWNTEAFF. CDR3 DNA sequence: TGTGCCAGCAGTTACGGACCAGGGTGGAACACTGAAGCTTTCTTT.

This clonotype was counted ten times or more. This chain connects TRBV28 to TRBJ1-6; 9 bases align to TRBD1. The CDR3 is made up of 15 amino acids. Germline loops: CDR1 MDHEN, CDR2 SYDVKM. With 2 bases clipped from V and 7 bases from J, the junction kept 3 bases outside the gene matches. CDR3: CASSLVGQGNSPLHF. In DNA, the CDR3 is TGTGCCAGCAGTTTAGTGGGACAGGGCAATTCACCCCTCCACTTT.

This clonotype was seen many times. This sequence joins TRBV6-5 and TRBJ1-2, with D perhaps TRBD1 (5 bases). This CDR3 has 17 residues. V lost 0 bases and J 8 bases, leaving 22 bases between the germline ends. The germline CDR1 and CDR2 sequences are MNHEY and SVGAGI. The DNA for the CDR3 is TGTGCCAGCAGTTACTCGATGGCAGGGAGATCGGGGGAGGGCTACACCTTC. This sequence encodes CASSYSMAGRSGEGYTF.

This clonotype was seen ten or more times. This chain links TRBV20-1 with TRBJ2-3, with TRBD1 matching over 9 bases. CDR3 length: 15 residues. V was pared by 6 bases and J by 0 bases, with 7 bases of the junction left unmatched. Looked up from germline, CDR1 is DFQATT and CDR2 is SNEGSKA (reference sequence). The DNA for the CDR3 is TGCAGTGCCATGGACAGGGGCCGGAGCACAGATACGCAGTATTTT. Its protein product is CSAMDRGRSTDTQYF.

V usage is TRBV6-1 and J usage is TRBJ1-1; D gene uncertain. Between the trimmed V and J ends, which lost 4 bases and 6 bases, there was a span of 12 bases. The CDR3 runs to 13 residues. Per germline, CDR1 MNHNS and CDR2 SASEGT. The CDR3 is CASSAQSAPEAFF. DNA for the CDR3: TGTGCCAGCAGTGCACAGTCCGCGCCTGAAGCTTTCTTT.

This clonotype was detected many times. The chain combines TRBV13 with TRBJ2-3; D gene ambiguous. Germline values: CDR1 PRHDT, CDR2 FYEKMQ (reference sequence). Between the trimmed V and J ends, which lost 10 bases and 0 bases, there was a span of 5 bases. The CDR3 runs 11 residues. CDR3 nucleotides: TGTGCCACAACAAGCACAGATACGCAGTATTTT. Its protein is CATTSTDTQYF.

The chain uses TRBV6-1 and TRBJ2-7; tentative D call: TRBD2 (6 bases). This CDR3 has 12 residues. Germline V gives CDR1 MNHNS, CDR2 SASEGT. CDR3 residues: CVAGTQGNEQYF. The CDR3 DNA follows: TGTGTGGCGGGGACCCAAGGTAACGAGCAGTACTTC.

Concerning this clonotype itself: A much larger clone differs from this one at a single base, so this may be a read error. The V and J genes are TRBV3-1 and TRBJ2-7; tentatively, D is TRBD1 or TRBD2 (6 bases each). The germline CDR1 and CDR2 sequences are LGHDT and YNNKEL (reference sequence). This CDR3 region has 13 residues. Trimming stripped 8 bases from V and 5 bases from J, with 16 bases between. The DNA for the CDR3 is TGTGCCAGCGGCGTAGAGGGGGGCCACGAGCAGTACTTC. Its translation is CASGVEGGHEQYF.

This clonotype was seen repeatedly, ten times or more. The V call is TRBV6-2 or TRBV6-3, the J call TRBJ2-7, with D possibly TRBD2 on 5 matching bases. Deletions cut 2 bases from V and 1 base from J, with 9 bases between. The CDR3 has 14 amino acids. Looked up from germline, CDR1 is MNHEY and CDR2 is SVGEGT. DNA for the CDR3: TGTGCCAGCAGTTACCAAGCGGTTTCCTACGAGCAGTACTTC. This codes for CASSYQAVSYEQYF.

This clonotype was counted at least ten times. The chain is built from TRBV20-1 and TRBJ1-5, with a tentative D call TRBD1 (5 bases). Germline V CDR1 and CDR2: DFQATT, SNEGSKA (reference sequence). Trimming removed 4 bases at V and 0 bases at J, with 13 bases between. The length of the CDR3 is 15 residues. The CDR3 reads CSAKNEDNSNQPQHF. In DNA, the CDR3 is TGCAGTGCTAAGAATGAGGACAATAGCAATCAGCCCCAGCATTTT.

This clonotype was detected many times. The chain uses TRBV12-3 or TRBV12-4 and TRBJ1-1; weak D call: TRBD1 (5 bases). V lost 2 bases and J 4 bases, leaving 11 bases between the germline ends. The CDR3 contains 14 residues. CDR3 loop: CASSLRGAGTEAFF. CDR3 DNA: TGTGCCAGCAGTTTAAGGGGAGCGGGCACTGAAGCTTTCTTT.